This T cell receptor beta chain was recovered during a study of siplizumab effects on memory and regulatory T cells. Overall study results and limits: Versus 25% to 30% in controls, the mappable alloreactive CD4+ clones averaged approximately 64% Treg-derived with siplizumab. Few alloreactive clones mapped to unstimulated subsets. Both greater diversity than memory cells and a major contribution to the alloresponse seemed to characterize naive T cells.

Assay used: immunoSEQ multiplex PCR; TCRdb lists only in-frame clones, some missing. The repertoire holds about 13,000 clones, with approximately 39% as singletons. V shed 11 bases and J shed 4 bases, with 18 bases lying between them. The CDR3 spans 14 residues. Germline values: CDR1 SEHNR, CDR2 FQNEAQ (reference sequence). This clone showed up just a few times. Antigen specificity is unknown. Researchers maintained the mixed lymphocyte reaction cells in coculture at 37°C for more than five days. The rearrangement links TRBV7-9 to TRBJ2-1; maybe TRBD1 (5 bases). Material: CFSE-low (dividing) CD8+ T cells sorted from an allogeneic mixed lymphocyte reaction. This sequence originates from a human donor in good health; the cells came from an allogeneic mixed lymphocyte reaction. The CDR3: CAVRGPRGYNEQFF. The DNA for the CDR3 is TGTGCCGTTAGGGGTCCGCGTGGTTACAATGAGCAGTTCTTC.